The next 11 T cell receptor beta chains were all read from a single sample in a study of graft-versus-host responses after intestinal transplantation. TCRdb's table, derived via immunoSEQ multiplex PCR, lists solely in-frame clones and lacks some. The sample has 100,000 or so clones; approximately 84% are singletons. Their target antigens are unknown. Source: unstimulated CD4+ T cells sorted from spleen or lymph node cells, taken before transplant. Source of these receptors: a human donor who was the organ donor for an intestinal transplant.

V usage is TRBV6-5 and J usage is TRBJ1-3, with D possibly being TRBD1 (6 bases). Trimming left V 6 bases short and J 1 base short, with 10 bases between. Per germline, CDR1 MNHEY and CDR2 SVGAGI. The CDR3 spans 14 residues. The CDR3 DNA sequence: TGTGCCAGCAGGGCAGGGGTATCTGGAAACACCATATATTTT. Translated, it gives CASRAGVSGNTIYF.

This chain uses TRBV7-7 with TRBJ1-3; D not certain. This CDR3 is 17 amino acids long. In germline, CDR1 is SSHAT, CDR2 FNYEAQ (reference sequence). V was trimmed by 1 base and J by 0 bases, leaving 13 bases between them. CDR3 region: CASSLVCLVDSGNTIYF. The CDR3 DNA reads as TGTGCCAGCAGCTTAGTTTGTCTCGTGGACTCTGGAAACACCATATATTTT.

The chain employs TRBV5-1 and TRBJ1-1; 9 bases fit TRBD1. Per germline, CDR1 SGHRS and CDR2 YFSETQ. The J segment lost 1 base and the V segment lost 0 bases, leaving 7 bases of the junction unmatched. CDR3 length: 17 residues. The CDR3: CASSLGGRDRANTEAFF. CDR3 DNA sequence: TGCGCCAGCAGCTTGGGGGGCCGGGACAGGGCGAACACTGAAGCTTTCTTT.

The chain uses TRBV5-1 and TRBJ2-2; D ambiguous. CDR1 SGHRS and CDR2 YFSETQ come from the germline V gene. Trimming shortened V by 0 bases and J by 5 bases, and 14 bases separated the two germline ends. The CDR3 runs 16 residues. In nucleotides, the CDR3 is TGCGCCAGCAGCTTGGGTGTGATCACTCTAACCGGGGAGCTGTTTTTT. This gives the protein CASSLGVITLTGELFF.

This chain joins TRBV5-4 and TRBJ1-3; 7 positions agree with TRBD1. V was pared by 0 bases and J by 5 bases, with 5 bases of the junction left unmatched. The CDR3 is made up of 15 amino acids. CDR1 and CDR2 from the germline V gene are SGHNT and YYREEE (reference sequence). The CDR3 DNA sequence: TGTGCCAGCAGCTTGGGGGGACAGACACGAAACACCATATATTTT. The encoded protein is CASSLGGQTRNTIYF. Using reference TRBV5-4 and TRBJ1-3 for the parts outside the CDR3, the full variable domain is ETGVTQSPTHLIKTRGQQVTLRCSSQSGHNTVSWYQQALGQGPQFIFQYYREEENGRGNFPPRFSGLQFPNYSSELNVNALELDDSALYLCASSLGGQTRNTIYFGEGSWLTVV.

The CDR3 region is CASSYFRGGRDNEQFF. In DNA, the CDR3 is TGTGCCAGCAGTTACTTCAGGGGGGGTAGGGACAATGAGCAGTTCTTC. The chain combines TRBV6-5 with TRBJ2-1; the D call may be TRBD1 or TRBD2 (7 bases each). The CDR3 covers 16 residues. Trimming took 1 base from V and 5 from J, leaving 15 bases between them. Per the germline V gene, CDR1 is MNHEY and CDR2 is SVGAGI.

CDR3 nucleotides: TGTGCCAGCAGCCAAGGCTGGAAAGAGACCCAGTACTTC. As protein: CASSQGWKETQYF. This chain joins TRBV6-5 and TRBJ2-5, with D unresolved. Germline-derived CDR1 and CDR2 are MNHEY and SVGAGI. The CDR3 is made up of 13 amino acids. V was pared by 6 bases and J by 3 bases, with 11 bases between.

The chain joins TRBV2 to TRBJ1-2; TRBD1 agrees at 8 bases. CDR1 is SNHLY and CDR2 is FYNNEI in the germline V gene. The CDR3 totals 13 residues. V lost 9 bases to trimming and J lost 7 bases; unmatched junction nucleotides: 10. The CDR3 loop reads CASGKQGVVGYTF. The CDR3 DNA follows: TGTGCCAGTGGGAAACAGGGGGTCGTTGGCTACACCTTC.

The chain is built from TRBV6-1 and TRBJ2-3, with TRBD2 identical over 9 bases. Germline V gives CDR1 MNHNS, CDR2 SASEGT. The CDR3 has 14 residues. V was clipped by 4 bases and J by 8 bases; unmatched bases: 7. CDR3 residues: CASSVAAGGGTQYF. The CDR3, as DNA: TGTGCCAGCAGTGTGGCCGCGGGGGGGGGTACGCAGTATTTT.

This clone was picked up one time. The CDR3 here is CASSLGTGKNEQYF. CDR3 sequence (DNA): TGTGCCAGCAGCTTGGGGACAGGGAAGAACGAGCAGTACTTC. The V and J genes are TRBV5-4 and TRBJ2-7, with 8 bases identical to TRBD1. J lost 5 bases, V lost 0 bases, and 4 bases had no gene match. The CDR3 runs 14 residues. Germline CDR1 SGHNT, CDR2 YYREEE (reference sequence).

This clone was detected once. The CDR3 spells CASSLGVDTEAFF. CDR3 nucleotide sequence: TGTGCCAGCAGCTTAGGGGTCGACACTGAAGCTTTCTTT. The chain carries TRBV7-3 and TRBJ1-1; no clear D. The V end was cut by 2 bases, the J end by 3 bases, with 7 bases between. This CDR3 comprises 13 residues. Germline assignment: CDR1 SGHTA and CDR2 FQGTGA. Full variable domain (rest looked up from reference TRBV7-3 and TRBJ1-1): GAGVSQTPSNKVTEKGKYVELRCDPISGHTALYWYRQSLGQGPEFLIYFQGTGAADDSGLPNDRFFAVRPEGSVSTLKIQRTERGDSAVYLCASSLGVDTEAFFGQGTRLTVV.